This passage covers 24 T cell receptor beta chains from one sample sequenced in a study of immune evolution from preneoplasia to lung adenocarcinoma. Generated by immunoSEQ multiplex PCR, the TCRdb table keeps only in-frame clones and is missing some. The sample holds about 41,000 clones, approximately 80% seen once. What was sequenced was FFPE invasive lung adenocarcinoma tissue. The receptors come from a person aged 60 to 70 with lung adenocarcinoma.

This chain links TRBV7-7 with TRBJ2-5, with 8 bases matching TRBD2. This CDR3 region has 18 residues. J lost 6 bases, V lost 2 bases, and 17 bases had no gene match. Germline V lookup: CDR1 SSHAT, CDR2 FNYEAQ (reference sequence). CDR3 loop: CASSLSVAGGMFKQTQYF. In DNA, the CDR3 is TGTGCCAGCAGCTTATCAGTGGCGGGGGGTATGTTTAAACAGACCCAGTACTTC. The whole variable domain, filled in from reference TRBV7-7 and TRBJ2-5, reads GAGVSQSPRYKVTKRGQDVTLRCDPISSHATLYWYQQALGQGPEFLTYFNYEAQPDKSGLPSDRFSAERPEGSISTLTIQRTEQRDSAMYRCASSLSVAGGMFKQTQYFGPGTRLLVL.

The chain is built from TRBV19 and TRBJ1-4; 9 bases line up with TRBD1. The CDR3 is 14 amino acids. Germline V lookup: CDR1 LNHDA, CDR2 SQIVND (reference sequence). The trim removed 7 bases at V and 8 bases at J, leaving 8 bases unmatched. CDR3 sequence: CASTSGQGAEKLFF. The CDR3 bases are TGTGCCAGTACCTCGGGACAGGGAGCCGAAAAACTGTTTTTT.

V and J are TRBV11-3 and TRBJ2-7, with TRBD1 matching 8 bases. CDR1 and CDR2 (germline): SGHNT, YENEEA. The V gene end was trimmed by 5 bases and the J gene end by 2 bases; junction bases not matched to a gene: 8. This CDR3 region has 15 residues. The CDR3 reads CASSPQGQGPYEQYF. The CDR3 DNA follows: TGTGCCAGCAGCCCGCAAGGACAGGGCCCCTACGAGCAGTACTTC.

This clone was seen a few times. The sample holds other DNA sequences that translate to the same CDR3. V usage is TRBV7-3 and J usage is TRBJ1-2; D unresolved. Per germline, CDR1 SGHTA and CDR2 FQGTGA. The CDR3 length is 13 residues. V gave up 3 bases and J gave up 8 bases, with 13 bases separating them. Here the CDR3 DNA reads TGTGCCAGCAGCTTCCTGACGTCGAAGGGCTACACCTTC. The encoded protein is CASSFLTSKGYTF. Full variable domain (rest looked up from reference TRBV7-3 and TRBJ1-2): GAGVSQTPSNKVTEKGKYVELRCDPISGHTALYWYRQSLGQGPEFLIYFQGTGAADDSGLPNDRFFAVRPEGSVSTLKIQRTERGDSAVYLCASSFLTSKGYTFGSGTRLTVV.

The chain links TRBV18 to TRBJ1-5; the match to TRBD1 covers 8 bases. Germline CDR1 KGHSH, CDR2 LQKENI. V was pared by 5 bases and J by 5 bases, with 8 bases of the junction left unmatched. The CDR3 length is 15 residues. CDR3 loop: CASSTGQARDQPQHF. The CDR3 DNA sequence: TGTGCCAGCTCAACGGGACAGGCGAGGGATCAGCCCCAGCATTTT.

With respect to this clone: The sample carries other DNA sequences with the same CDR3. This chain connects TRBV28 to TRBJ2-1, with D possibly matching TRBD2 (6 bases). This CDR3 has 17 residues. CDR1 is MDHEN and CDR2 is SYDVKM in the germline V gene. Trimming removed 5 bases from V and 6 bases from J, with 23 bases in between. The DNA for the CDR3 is TGTGCCAGCAGTCTCCGGCGGGGCACATTGGGGGGCAATGAGCAGTTCTTC. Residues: CASSLRRGTLGGNEQFF.

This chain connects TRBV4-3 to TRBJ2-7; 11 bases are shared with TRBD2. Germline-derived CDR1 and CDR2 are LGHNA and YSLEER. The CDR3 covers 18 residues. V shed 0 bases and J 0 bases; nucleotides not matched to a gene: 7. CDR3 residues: CASSQETSGSFASYEQYF. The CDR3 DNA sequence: TGCGCCAGCAGCCAAGAAACTAGCGGGAGTTTCGCCTCCTACGAGCAGTACTTC.

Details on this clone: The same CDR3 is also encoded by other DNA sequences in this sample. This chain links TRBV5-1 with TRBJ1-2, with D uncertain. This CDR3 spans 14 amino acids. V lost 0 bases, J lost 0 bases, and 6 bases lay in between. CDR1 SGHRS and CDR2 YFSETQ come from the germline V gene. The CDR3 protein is CASSLESPNYGYTF. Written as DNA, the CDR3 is TGCGCCAGCAGCTTGGAATCCCCTAACTATGGCTACACCTTC.

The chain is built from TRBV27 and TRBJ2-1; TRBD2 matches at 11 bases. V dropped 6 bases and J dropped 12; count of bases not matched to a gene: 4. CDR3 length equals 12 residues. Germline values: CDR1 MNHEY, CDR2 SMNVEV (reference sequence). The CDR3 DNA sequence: TGTGCCAGCAGAGAAGGGACTAGCGGGCAGTTCTTC. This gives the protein CASREGTSGQFF.

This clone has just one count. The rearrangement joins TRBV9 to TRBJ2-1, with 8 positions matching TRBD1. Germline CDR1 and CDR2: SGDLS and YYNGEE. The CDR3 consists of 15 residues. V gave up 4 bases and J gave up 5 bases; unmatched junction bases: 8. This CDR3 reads CASSTTGTGNNEQFF. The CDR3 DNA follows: TGTGCCAGCAGCACAACCGGGACAGGAAACAATGAGCAGTTCTTC.

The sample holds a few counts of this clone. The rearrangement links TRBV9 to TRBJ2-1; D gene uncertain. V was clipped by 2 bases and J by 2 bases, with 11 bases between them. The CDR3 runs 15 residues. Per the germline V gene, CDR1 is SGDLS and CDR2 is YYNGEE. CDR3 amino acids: CASSVGSIPYNEQFF. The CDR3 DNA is TGTGCCAGCAGCGTCGGCAGTATCCCCTACAATGAGCAGTTCTTC. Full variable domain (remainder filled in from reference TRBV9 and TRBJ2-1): DSGVTQTPKHLITATGQRVTLRCSPRSGDLSVYWYQQSLDQGLQFLIQYYNGEERAKGNILERFSAQQFPDLHSELNLSSLELGDSALYFCASSVGSIPYNEQFFGPGTRLTVL.

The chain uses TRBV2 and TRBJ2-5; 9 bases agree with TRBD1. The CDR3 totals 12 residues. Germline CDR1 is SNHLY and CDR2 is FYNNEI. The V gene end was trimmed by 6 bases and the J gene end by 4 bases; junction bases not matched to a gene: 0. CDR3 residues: CASRDRGETQYF. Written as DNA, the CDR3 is TGTGCCAGCAGGGACAGGGGAGAGACCCAGTACTTC.

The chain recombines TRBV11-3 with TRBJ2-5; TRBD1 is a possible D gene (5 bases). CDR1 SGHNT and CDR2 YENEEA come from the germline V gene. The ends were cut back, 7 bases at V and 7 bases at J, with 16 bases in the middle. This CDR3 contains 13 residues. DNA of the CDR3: TGTGCCAGCACCAAGCAGGGTGAATGGACCCAGTACTTC. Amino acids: CASTKQGEWTQYF.

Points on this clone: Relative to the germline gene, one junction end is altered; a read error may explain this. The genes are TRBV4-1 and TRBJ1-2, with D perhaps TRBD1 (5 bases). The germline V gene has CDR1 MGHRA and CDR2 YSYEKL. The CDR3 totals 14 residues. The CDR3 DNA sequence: TGTGCCAGCAGCCCGGAAGCTGGGGGCTATGGCTACACCTTC. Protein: CASSPEAGGYGYTF.

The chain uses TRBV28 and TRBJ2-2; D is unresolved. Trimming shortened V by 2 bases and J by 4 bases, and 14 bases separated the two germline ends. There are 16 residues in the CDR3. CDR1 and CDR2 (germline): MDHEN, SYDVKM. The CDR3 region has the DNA TGTGCCAGCAGTTTAGAGTTAAGTCGACTCACCGGGGAGCTGTTTTTT. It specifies CASSLELSRLTGELFF.

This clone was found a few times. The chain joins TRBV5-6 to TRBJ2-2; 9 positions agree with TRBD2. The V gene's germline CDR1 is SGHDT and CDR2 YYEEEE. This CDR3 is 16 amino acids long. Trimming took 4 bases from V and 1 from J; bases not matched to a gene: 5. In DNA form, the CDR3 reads TGTGCCAGCAGCCCCTTGACTAGCGGGAACACCGGGGAGCTGTTTTTT. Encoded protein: CASSPLTSGNTGELFF.

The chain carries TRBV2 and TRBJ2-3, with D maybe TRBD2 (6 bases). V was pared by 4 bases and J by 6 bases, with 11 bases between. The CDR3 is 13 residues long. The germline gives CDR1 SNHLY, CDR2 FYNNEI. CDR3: CASSGGRRDTQYF. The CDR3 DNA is TGTGCCAGCAGTGGGGGGAGGAGGGATACGCAGTATTTT.

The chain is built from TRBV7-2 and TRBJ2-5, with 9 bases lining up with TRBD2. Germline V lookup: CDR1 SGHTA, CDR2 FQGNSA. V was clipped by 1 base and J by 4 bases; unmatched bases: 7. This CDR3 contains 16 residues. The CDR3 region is CASSLGVAGEGETQYF. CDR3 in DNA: TGTGCCAGCAGCTTAGGAGTAGCGGGAGAGGGAGAGACCCAGTACTTC. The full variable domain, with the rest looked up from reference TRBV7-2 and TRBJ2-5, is GAGVSQSPSNKVTEKGKDVELRCDPISGHTALYWYRQSLGQGLEFLIYFQGNSAPDKSGLPSDRFSAERTGGSVSTLTIQRTQQEDSAVYLCASSLGVAGEGETQYFGPGTRLLVL.

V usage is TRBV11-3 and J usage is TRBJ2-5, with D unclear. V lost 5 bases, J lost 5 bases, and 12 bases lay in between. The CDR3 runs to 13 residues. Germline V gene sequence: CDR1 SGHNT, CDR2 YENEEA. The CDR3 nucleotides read TGTGCCAGCAGCCGCGGAGAGGTGGAGACCCAGTACTTC. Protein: CASSRGEVETQYF.

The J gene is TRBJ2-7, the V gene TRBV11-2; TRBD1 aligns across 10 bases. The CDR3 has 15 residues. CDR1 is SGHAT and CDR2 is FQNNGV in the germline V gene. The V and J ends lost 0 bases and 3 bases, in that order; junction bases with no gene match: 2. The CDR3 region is CASSLDGTGVYEQYF. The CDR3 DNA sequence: TGTGCCAGCAGCTTAGATGGGACAGGGGTCTACGAGCAGTACTTC.

For the CDR3, the DNA is TGTGCCACCAGCAGTCCTGTGGGACTAGCGGGGGCCTACGAGCAGTACTTC. This encodes CATSSPVGLAGAYEQYF. The genes are TRBV15 and TRBJ2-7, with 14 nucleotides matching TRBD2. With 3 bases clipped from V and 2 bases from J, the junction kept 6 bases outside the gene matches. The germline gives CDR1 LNHNV, CDR2 YYDKDF (reference sequence). The CDR3 covers 17 residues.

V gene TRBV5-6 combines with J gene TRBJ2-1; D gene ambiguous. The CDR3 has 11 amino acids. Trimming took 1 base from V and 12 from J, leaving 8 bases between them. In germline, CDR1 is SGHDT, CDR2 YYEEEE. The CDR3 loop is CASSLSGPQFF. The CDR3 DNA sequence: TGTGCCAGCAGCTTGAGTGGACCGCAGTTCTTC.

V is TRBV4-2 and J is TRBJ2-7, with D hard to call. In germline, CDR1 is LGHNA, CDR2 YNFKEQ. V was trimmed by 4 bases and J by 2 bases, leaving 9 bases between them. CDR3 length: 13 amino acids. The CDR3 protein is CASSLEQAYEQYF. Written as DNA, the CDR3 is TGTGCCAGCAGCCTGGAGCAGGCCTACGAGCAGTACTTC.

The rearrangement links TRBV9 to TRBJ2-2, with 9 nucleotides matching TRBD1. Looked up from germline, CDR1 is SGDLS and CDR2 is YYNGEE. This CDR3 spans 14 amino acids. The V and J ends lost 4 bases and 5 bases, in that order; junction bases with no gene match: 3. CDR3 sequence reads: CASSRDRATGELFF. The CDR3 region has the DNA TGTGCCAGCAGCCGGGACAGGGCAACCGGGGAGCTGTTTTTT.